Here is one T cell receptor beta chain with its context. The CDR3 contains 16 residues. V trimming: 3 bases; J trimming: 2 bases; junction bases outside the gene matches: 5. Germline-derived CDR1 and CDR2 are SGHRS and YFSETQ. This entry comes from a study of Graves' ophthalmopathy and Graves' hyperthyroidism. Amplification targeted the TCR beta CDR3 regions, with RNA transcripts as the source material. RT-PCR was first run with HTBI primers, then multiplex PCR in a second round. TCRdb independently ran MiXCR on the multiplex PCR reads; one entry per CDR3 protein. Of over a million distinct CDR3 sequences in the sample, about 36% were seen once. Establishment of the diagnosis relied upon clinical symptoms, serum thyroxine, TRAb, thyroid ultrasound and orbital computed tomography.

The sequencing input was peripheral blood or thyroid tissue (not recorded which). The TCR comes from an adult man with Graves' hyperthyroidism. This chain uses TRBV5-1 with TRBJ1-4, with TRBD1 matching over 9 bases. The CDR3 sequence: CASSSGQGTTNEKLFF. CDR3 nucleotides: TGCGCCAGCAGCTCTGGACAGGGGACCACTAATGAAAAACTGTTTTTT.